These 9 T cell receptor beta chains share one sample of origin, sequenced in a study of control samples from healthy donors and cancer patients. Libraries were prepared by immunoSEQ multiplex PCR; TCRdb keeps only in-frame clonotypes and omits some of them. The sample lists roughly 86,000 clones; more than 85% were seen once. The sequenced sample consisted of blood. Source of these receptors: a young woman in good health.

This clone was detected once. The V call is TRBV10-2, the J call TRBJ1-3; D not certain. The CDR3 loop spans 12 amino acids. Germline CDR1 reads WSHSY; CDR2 reads SAAADI. With 5 bases removed from V and 2 bases from J, the gap between germline ends came to 4 bases. CDR3 region: CASSQTGNTIYF. The CDR3 DNA reads as TGCGCCAGCAGTCAAACTGGAAACACCATATATTTT.

The chain combines TRBV4-2 with TRBJ2-3, with 8 bases aligning to TRBD2. The V gene end was trimmed by 0 bases and the J gene end by 1 base; junction bases not matched to a gene: 6. This CDR3 is built from 17 residues. Looked up from germline, CDR1 is LGHNA and CDR2 is YNFKEQ. CDR3 residues: CASSQDPGTRRTDTQYF. CDR3 coding DNA: TGTGCCAGCAGCCAAGATCCGGGGACTAGACGCACAGATACGCAGTATTTT.

The chain employs TRBV19 and TRBJ2-1; the D gene is possibly TRBD1 (5 bases). The CDR3 has 14 amino acids. Trimming removed 7 bases at V and 7 bases at J, with 17 bases between. From germline, CDR1 is LNHDA and CDR2 SQIVND (reference sequence). CDR3 amino acids: CASTPLGAGNEQFF. Written as DNA, the CDR3 is TGTGCCAGTACGCCCCTTGGGGCCGGTAATGAGCAGTTCTTC.

The V gene is TRBV5-6, the J gene TRBJ2-6, with TRBD2 as a possible D gene (5 bases). Trimming took 3 bases from V and 0 from J, leaving 19 bases between them. Germline assignment: CDR1 SGHDT and CDR2 YYEEEE. The CDR3 contains 19 residues. CDR3 nucleotides: TGTGCCAGCAGCTATTACTTATGGACTGTACGCTCTGGGGCCAACGTCCTGACTTTC. Translation gives CASSYYLWTVRSGANVLTF. Using reference TRBV5-6 and TRBJ2-6 for the parts outside the CDR3, the full variable domain is DAGVTQSPTHLIKTRGQQVTLRCSPKSGHDTVSWYQQALGQGPQFIFQYYEEEERQRGNFPDRFSGHQFPNYSSELNVNALLLGDSALYLCASSYYLWTVRSGANVLTFGAGSRLTVL.

The rearrangement joins TRBV7-9 to TRBJ1-1; D unresolved. The length of the CDR3 is 13 residues. CDR1 SEHNR and CDR2 FQNEAQ come from the germline V gene (reference sequence). V lost 4 bases and J lost 1, with 7 bases in between. The CDR3 region is CASSSVGNTEAFF. DNA of the CDR3: TGTGCCAGCAGCTCGGTTGGGAACACTGAAGCTTTCTTT.

This clone was observed a handful of times. This chain's CDR3 is CASSLLPSGRTDTQYF. CDR3 sequence (DNA): TGTGCCAGCAGCCTTCTCCCTAGCGGAAGGACAGATACGCAGTATTTT. V and J are TRBV5-4 and TRBJ2-3; 7 nucleotides agree with TRBD2. In germline, CDR1 is SGHNT, CDR2 YYREEE (reference sequence). The CDR3 covers 16 residues. The V segment lost 4 bases and the J segment 3 bases; nucleotides outside the gene matches: 11.

The chain joins TRBV28 to TRBJ1-3; TRBD1 matches at 7 bases. V shed 7 bases and J 0 bases; nucleotides not matched to a gene: 15. Germline values: CDR1 MDHEN, CDR2 SYDVKM. This CDR3 has 18 residues. CDR3 sequence (DNA): TGTGCCAGCACCGTGGGACAGCTCCGACAGACCTCTGGAAACACCATATATTTT. Residues: CASTVGQLRQTSGNTIYF. Together with reference TRBV28 and TRBJ1-3, the CDR3 gives the full variable domain: DVKVTQSSRYLVKRTGEKVFLECVQDMDHENMFWYRQDPGLGLRLIYFSYDVKMKEKGDIPEGYSVSREKKERFSLILESASTNQTSMYLCASTVGQLRQTSGNTIYFGEGSWLTVV.

This sequence joins TRBV11-2 and TRBJ2-7, with 10 bases that match TRBD1. V lost 5 bases, J lost 6 bases, and 13 bases stayed unmatched. The CDR3 is made up of 16 amino acids. The V gene's germline CDR1 is SGHAT and CDR2 FQNNGV. CDR3 residues: CASSRPGTGAGREQYF. The CDR3 nucleotides read TGTGCCAGCAGCAGACCCGGGACAGGGGCTGGTCGCGAGCAGTACTTC.

The chain is built from TRBV5-4 and TRBJ1-2; the D gene is possibly TRBD1 (5 bases). With 1 base removed from V and 8 bases from J, the gap between germline ends came to 12 bases. The germline CDR1 and CDR2 sequences are SGHNT and YYREEE (reference sequence). The CDR3 has 13 amino acids. CDR3 bases: TGTGCCAGCAGCTTGTGGAGGGGTGGGGGCTACACCTTC. It codes for CASSLWRGGGYTF. Full variable domain (outside the CDR3, taken from reference TRBV5-4 and TRBJ1-2): ETGVTQSPTHLIKTRGQQVTLRCSSQSGHNTVSWYQQALGQGPQFIFQYYREEENGRGNFPPRFSGLQFPNYSSELNVNALELDDSALYLCASSLWRGGGYTFGSGTRLTVV.